The 25 T cell receptor beta chains reported below all come from one sample, sequenced in a study of T cells expressing NK-cell markers. Using the 5' RACE reads, TCRdb records one entry per CDR3 protein without DNA. This sample's clone table lists 300,000 to 500,000 distinct CDR3 sequences. Material for sequencing was blood T cells: a sorted CD56 or NKG2C T cell subset, CD4+ or CD8+ T cells, or bulk PBMC T cells (not recorded which). The receptors originated from a woman between 45 and 65 years old in good health.

The genes are TRBV28 and TRBJ2-2; the D call of TRBD2 rests on TCRdb alone, since no DNA is present to check it. The CDR3 contains 16 residues. CDR1 is MDHEN, CDR2 SYDVKM, per germline. The CDR3 protein is CASRLASGGSTGELFF.

V gene TRBV5-1 combines with J gene TRBJ2-5; TCRdb's D call, TRBD2, is unchecked because there is no DNA. Per the germline V gene, CDR1 is SGHRS and CDR2 is YFSETQ. The CDR3 has 17 amino acids. CDR3: CASSPGLAGSTGETQYF.

This rearrangement joins TRBV7-9 to TRBJ2-2. The CDR3 extends over 14 amino acids. The V gene's germline CDR1 is SEHNR and CDR2 FQNEAQ (reference sequence). The CDR3 loop is CASSSSGYTGELFF.

The gene calls are TRBV12-3 or TRBV12-4 and TRBJ2-5; TCRdb lists TRBD1, though no DNA is available to test this call. The length of the CDR3 is 16 residues. CDR3 protein: CASSSAPRRGGETQYF.

The chain carries TRBV6-2 or TRBV6-3 and TRBJ2-1; TCRdb designates TRBD1, a call that cannot be tested without DNA. Looked up from germline, CDR1 is MNHEY and CDR2 is SVGEGT. The CDR3 is 16 amino acids. The CDR3 here is CASSYSAWGSYNEQFF.

The rearrangement uses TRBV4-1 and TRBJ2-3; TCRdb indicates TRBD2, and absent DNA this call remains unverified. Per germline, CDR1 MGHRA and CDR2 YSYEKL. There are 17 residues in the CDR3. This CDR3 is CASSQALGTEGTDTQYF.

V gene TRBV14 combines with J gene TRBJ1-2. In germline, CDR1 is SGHDN, CDR2 FVKESK. The CDR3 length is 16 residues. The CDR3 loop is CASSQDDVGRHYGYTF.

V gene TRBV6-5 combines with J gene TRBJ2-1. The CDR3 sequence is 16 residues long. Germline V gives CDR1 MNHEY, CDR2 SVGAGI. CDR3 sequence: CASSTTFQSAYNEQFF.

The V gene is TRBV12-3 or TRBV12-4, the J gene TRBJ2-3; TCRdb outputs TRBD1, but without DNA this stays unchecked. The CDR3 extends over 12 amino acids. The CDR3: CASSVGTGQQYF.

The rearrangement joins TRBV5-5 to TRBJ2-2; absent DNA, TCRdb's TRBD1 call cannot be checked. Germline V gene sequence: CDR1 SGHKS, CDR2 YYEKEE (reference sequence). CDR3 size: 16 residues. CDR3 in amino acids: CASSTSDRGYTGELFF.

The chain couples TRBV5-1 to TRBJ2-3; lacking DNA, the TRBD2 call made by TCRdb goes unchecked. This CDR3 has 16 residues. The V gene's germline CDR1 is SGHRS and CDR2 YFSETQ. The CDR3 region is CASSPILLAGADTQYF.

This chain joins TRBV7-2 and TRBJ2-1; the TCRdb call, TRBD1, lacks DNA for checking. The CDR3 runs to 17 residues. Germline V CDR1 and CDR2: SGHTA, FQGNSA. CDR3 residues: CASSLEWWGDRGIQQFF.

V gene TRBV6-1 combines with J gene TRBJ1-5; TCRdb's D call of TRBD1 is untestable without DNA. Germline V gene sequence: CDR1 MNHNS, CDR2 SASEGT. This CDR3 is 13 amino acids long. The CDR3 protein is CAAAGSLNQPQHF.

This sequence joins TRBV25-1 and TRBJ2-1; the TRBD1 assignment by TCRdb is unverifiable without DNA. Germline CDR1 is MGHDK and CDR2 is SYGVNS. There are 15 residues in the CDR3. The CDR3 reads CASSSLAGPLNEQFF. Full variable domain (missing parts from reference TRBV25-1 and TRBJ2-1): EADIYQTPRYLVIGTGKKITLECSQTMGHDKMYWYQQDPGMELHLIHYSYGVNSTEKGDLSSESTVSRIRTEHFPLTLESARPSHTSQYLCASSSLAGPLNEQFFGPGTRLTVL.

The rearrangement links TRBV24-1 to TRBJ2-7. Germline V CDR1 and CDR2: KGHDR, SFDVKD. This CDR3 is built from 13 residues. The CDR3 protein is CATSDGVTLEQYF.

The chain couples TRBV5-1 to TRBJ1-6; with no DNA, the TCRdb D assignment of TRBD1 cannot be verified. The CDR3 is 15 amino acids. The germline V gene has CDR1 SGHRS and CDR2 YFSETQ. CDR3 in amino acids: CASSLGTGEVSPLHF.

The chain employs TRBV6-5 and TRBJ1-2; TCRdb calls TRBD1, which cannot be checked without DNA. The CDR3 sequence is 14 residues long. Per the germline V gene, CDR1 is MNHEY and CDR2 is SVGAGI. The CDR3 sequence: CASSLSGAAGGYTF.

This chain uses TRBV7-2 with TRBJ2-5; no DNA is available, so the TRBD1 call from TCRdb remains unchecked. The CDR3 contains 16 residues. The germline CDR1 and CDR2 sequences are SGHTA and FQGNSA. CDR3 loop: CASSFRAGTGVETQYF.

The chain joins TRBV5-1 to TRBJ2-3; TCRdb selects TRBD2, and the lack of DNA leaves this call unchecked. Germline CDR1 and CDR2: SGHRS and YFSETQ. The CDR3 covers 18 residues. The CDR3 protein is CASSFGLAGGVRTDTQYF.

The rearrangement links TRBV18 to TRBJ1-2. Germline V CDR1 and CDR2: KGHSH, LQKENI. There are 14 residues in the CDR3. The CDR3 loop is CASSPRTNNYGYTF.

The chain uses TRBV7-8 and TRBJ2-1; absent DNA, TCRdb's TRBD1 call cannot be checked. CDR1 is SGHVS and CDR2 is FQNEAQ in the germline V gene. The CDR3 is 14 amino acids. This chain's CDR3 is CATIGKGARNEQFF. The complete variable domain, with remaining parts taken from reference TRBV7-8 and TRBJ2-1, reads GAGVSQSPRYKVAKRGQDVALRCDPISGHVSLFWYQQALGQGPEFLTYFQNEAQLDKSGLPSDRFFAERPEGSVSTLKIQRTQQEDSAVYLCATIGKGARNEQFFGPGTRLTVL.

The rearrangement links TRBV5-5 to TRBJ2-3; TCRdb's D gene call, TRBD2, goes unchecked for lack of DNA. This CDR3 has 16 amino acids. Germline V lookup: CDR1 SGHKS, CDR2 YYEKEE (reference sequence). This CDR3 reads CASSSRIGLAEDTQYF.

The gene calls are TRBV12-3 or TRBV12-4 and TRBJ1-1. This CDR3 is 13 amino acids long. CDR3 amino acids: CASSLFGGPEAFF.

This rearrangement joins TRBV2 to TRBJ2-3. This CDR3 comprises 12 residues. Germline CDR1 SNHLY, CDR2 FYNNEI. The CDR3 is CASRKVDDTQYF.

This chain links TRBV14 with TRBJ2-1; without DNA, the TCRdb call of TRBD2 cannot be checked. Germline V lookup: CDR1 SGHDN, CDR2 FVKESK. There are 15 residues in the CDR3. The CDR3 region is CASSQVAGGPGEQFF.